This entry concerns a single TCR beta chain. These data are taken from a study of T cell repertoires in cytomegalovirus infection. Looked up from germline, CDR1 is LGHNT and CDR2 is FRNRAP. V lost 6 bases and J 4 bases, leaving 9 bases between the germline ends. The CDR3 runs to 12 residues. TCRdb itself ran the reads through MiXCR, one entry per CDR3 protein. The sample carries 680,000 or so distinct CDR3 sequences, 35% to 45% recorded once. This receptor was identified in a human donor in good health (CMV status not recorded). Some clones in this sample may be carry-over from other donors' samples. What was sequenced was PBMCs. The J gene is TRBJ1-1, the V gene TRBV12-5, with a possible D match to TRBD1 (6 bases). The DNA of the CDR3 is TGTGCTAGTGGACAGGGAATCACTGAAGCTTTCTTT. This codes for CASGQGITEAFF.